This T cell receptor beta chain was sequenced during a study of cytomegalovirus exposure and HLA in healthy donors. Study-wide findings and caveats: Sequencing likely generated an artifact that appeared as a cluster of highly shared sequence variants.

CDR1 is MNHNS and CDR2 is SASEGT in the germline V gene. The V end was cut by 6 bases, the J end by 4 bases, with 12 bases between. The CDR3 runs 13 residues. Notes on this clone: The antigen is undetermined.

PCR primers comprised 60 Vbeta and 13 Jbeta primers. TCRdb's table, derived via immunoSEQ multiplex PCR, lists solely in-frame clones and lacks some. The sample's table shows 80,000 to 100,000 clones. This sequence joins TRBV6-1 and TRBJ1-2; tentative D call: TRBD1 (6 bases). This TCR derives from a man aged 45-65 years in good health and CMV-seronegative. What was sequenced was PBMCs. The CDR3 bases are TGTGCCAGCAGCCAGGGGCGGATCTATGGCTACACCTTC. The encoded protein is CASSQGRIYGYTF.